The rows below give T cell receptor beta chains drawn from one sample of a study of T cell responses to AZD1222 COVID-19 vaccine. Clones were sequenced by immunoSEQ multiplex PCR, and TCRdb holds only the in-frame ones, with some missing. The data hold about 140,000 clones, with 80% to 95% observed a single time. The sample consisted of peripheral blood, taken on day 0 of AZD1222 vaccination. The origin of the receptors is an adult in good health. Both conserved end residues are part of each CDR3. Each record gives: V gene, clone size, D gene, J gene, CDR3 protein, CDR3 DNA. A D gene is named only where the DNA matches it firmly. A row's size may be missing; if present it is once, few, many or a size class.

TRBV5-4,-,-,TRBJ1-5,CASSLDAATNQPQHF,TGTGCCAGCAGCTTGGATGCCGCGACGAATCAGCCCCAGCATTTT
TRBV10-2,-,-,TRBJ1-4,CASGVAEGEKLFF,TGCGCCAGCGGTGTAGCGGAGGGTGAAAAACTGTTTTTT
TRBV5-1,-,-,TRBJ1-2,CASTEGTWAYGYTF,TGCGCCAGCACCGAGGGGACCTGGGCCTATGGCTACACCTTC
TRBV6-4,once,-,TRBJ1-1,CASSDGENTEAFF,TGTGCCAGCAGTGATGGGGAGAACACTGAAGCTTTCTTT
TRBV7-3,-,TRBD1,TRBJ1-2,CASSLTAGTGDYGYTF,TGTGCCAGCAGCTTAACGGCCGGGACAGGGGATTACGGCTACACCTTC
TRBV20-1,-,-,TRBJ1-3,CSASRAGGNTIYF,TGCAGTGCTAGTCGGGCAGGGGGAAACACCATATATTTT
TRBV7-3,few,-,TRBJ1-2,CASSPWTGPLPRIRCGYTF,TGTGCCAGCAGCCCTTGGACGGGACCGTTGCCGCGAATTCGTTGTGGCTACACCTTC
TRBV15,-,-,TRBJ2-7,CATSNPTGHYEQYF,TGTGCCACCAGCAACCCGACAGGCCACTACGAGCAGTACTTC
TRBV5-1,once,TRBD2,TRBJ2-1,CASSLAAGVFVEQFF,TGCGCCAGCAGCTTGGCTGCGGGGGTCTTTGTTGAGCAGTTCTTC
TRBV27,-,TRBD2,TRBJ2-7,CASALGTREGEQYF,TGTGCCAGCGCCCTGGGGACTAGGGAGGGCGAGCAGTACTTC
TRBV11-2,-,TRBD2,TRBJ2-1,CASSWAPGTSGVGTNEQFF,TGTGCCAGCAGCTGGGCGCCGGGGACTAGCGGGGTTGGGACCAATGAGCAGTTCTTC
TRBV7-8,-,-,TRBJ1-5,CASSLVPGAGQPQHF,TGTGCCAGCAGCTTAGTTCCAGGTGCCGGTCAGCCCCAGCATTTT
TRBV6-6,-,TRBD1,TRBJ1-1,CASSYVGTDKNTEAFF,TGTGCCAGCAGTTACGTGGGGACAGATAAGAACACTGAAGCTTTCTTT
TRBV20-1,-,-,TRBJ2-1,CSASRFGAEYNEQFF,TGCAGTGCTAGTAGGTTCGGGGCCGAATACAATGAGCAGTTCTTC
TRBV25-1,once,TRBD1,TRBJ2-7,CASSEFEGTGSNEQYF,TGTGCCAGCAGTGAATTTGAAGGGACAGGGTCCAACGAGCAGTACTTC
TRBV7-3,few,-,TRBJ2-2,CASSLLGRGTGELFF,TGTGCCAGCAGCTTATTGGGGCGTGGGACCGGGGAGCTGTTTTTT
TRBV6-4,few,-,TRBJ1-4,CASSEGPEAEKLFF,TGTGCCAGCAGCGAGGGGCCAGAAGCTGAAAAACTGTTTTTT
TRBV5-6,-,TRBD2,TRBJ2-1,CASSLGTSGYEQFF,TGTGCCAGCAGCTTGGGGACTAGCGGGTACGAGCAGTTCTTC
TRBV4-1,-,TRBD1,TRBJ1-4,CASRAPGQGNEKLFF,TGCGCCAGCAGGGCACCGGGACAGGGTAATGAAAAACTGTTTTTT
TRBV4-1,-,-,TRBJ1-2,CASSPTDSLDGYTF,TGCGCCAGCAGCCCCACGGACAGTTTGGATGGCTACACCTTC
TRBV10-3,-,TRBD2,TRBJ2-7,CAITREEIHEQYF,TGTGCCATCACGCGGGAGGAGATTCACGAGCAGTACTTC
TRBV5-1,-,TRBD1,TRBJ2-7,CASSERTGDNEQYF,TGCGCCAGCAGCGAACGGACAGGGGACAACGAGCAGTACTTC
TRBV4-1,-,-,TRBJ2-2,CASSHPRLKGGELFF,TGCGCCAGCAGCCATCCCCGACTAAAAGGCGGGGAGCTGTTTTTT
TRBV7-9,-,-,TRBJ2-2,CASSYRGGIGELFF,TGTGCCAGCAGCTACAGGGGAGGAATCGGGGAGCTGTTTTTT
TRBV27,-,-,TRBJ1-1,CASSLNDSPVAEAFF,TGTGCCAGCAGTCTAAATGACAGCCCAGTCGCTGAAGCTTTCTTT
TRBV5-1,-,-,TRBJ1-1,CASSFTAVTEAFF,TGCGCCAGCAGCTTTACAGCGGTCACTGAAGCTTTCTTT
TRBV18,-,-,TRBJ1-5,CASSPRPGNQPQHF,TGTGCCAGCTCACCACGGCCTGGGAATCAGCCCCAGCATTTT
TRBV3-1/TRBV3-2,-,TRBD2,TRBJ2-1,CASSLTSGTYNEQFF,TGTGCCAGCAGCTTGACTAGCGGGACCTACAATGAGCAGTTCTTC
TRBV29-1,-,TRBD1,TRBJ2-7,CSVSYQGAPSF,TGCAGCGTTAGCTACCAGGGGGCCCCCAGCTTC
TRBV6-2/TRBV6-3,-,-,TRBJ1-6,CASSRAGLQNSPLHF,TGTGCCAGCAGCCGAGCCGGTCTACAGAATTCACCCCTCCACTTT
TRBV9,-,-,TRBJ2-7,CASTSRGGPLCHEQYF,TGTGCCAGCACCTCCAGAGGGGGTCCACTCTGCCACGAGCAGTACTTC
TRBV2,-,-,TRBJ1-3,CASSGSLGNTIYF,TGTGCCAGCAGTGGCTCACTTGGAAACACCATATATTTT